This T cell receptor (beta chain) was captured in a study of technical replicates of blood from a few donors. Per germline, CDR1 MGHRA and CDR2 YSYEKL. The CDR3 runs to 13 residues. V gave up 0 bases and J gave up 10 bases, with 12 bases separating them. The assay was immunoSEQ multiplex PCR, and TCRdb's table has in-frame clones only and misses some. This sample has approximately 97,000 clones, with 95% found just once. There are a few counts of this clone. The chain couples TRBV4-1 to TRBJ1-1; D is ambiguous. The sequence came from a human donor in good health. The sample taken for sequencing was T cells isolated from PBMCs. Here the CDR3 DNA reads TGCGCCAGCAGCCAAGATTATGGGCGGGGAGCTTTCTTT. The encoded protein is CASSQDYGRGAFF.